This TCR beta chain was sequenced during a study of ipilimumab plus nivolumab after autologous stem cell transplantation. CDR3 length: 17 residues. Looked up from germline, CDR1 is MDHEN and CDR2 is SYDVKM. J was trimmed by 2 bases and V by 3 bases; bases with no gene match: 10. Data came from immunoSEQ multiplex PCR; TCRdb stores just in-frame clones and leaves some out. Of just over 40,000 clones listed, approximately 92% are singletons. Sequenced material: PBMCs, taken in a trial of ipilimumab plus nivolumab as post-transplant consolidation. This receptor was taken from a male donor with multiple myeloma. The V gene is TRBV28, the J gene TRBJ2-7; the match to TRBD2 covers 10 bases. The CDR3 nucleotides are TGTGCCAGCAGTTTTGCTTATGCTAGCGGGGGACCCTACGAGCAGTACTTC. The encoded protein is CASSFAYASGGPYEQYF.